This is a list of T cell receptor beta chains from one sample in a study of cytomegalovirus exposure and HLA in healthy donors. Only in-frame clones appear in the TCRdb table, and some are missing; sequencing was by immunoSEQ multiplex PCR. Counted here are some 67,000 clones, approximately 94% occurring once; the ten biggest clones make up about 0.93%. Sequencing was performed on PBMCs. These TCRs come from a woman aged 18-30 years in good health and CMV-seronegative. Both conserved end residues are part of each CDR3. The D gene is left open where the match is weak. Size is omitted from some rows. Given values are once, few, many or a class for expanded clones.

d_call j_call clone_size v_call cdr3_nt cdr3_aa
TRBD1 TRBJ2-5 - TRBV2 TGTGCCAGCAGGTTCACAGGGGGTCTGGAGACCCAGTACTTC CASRFTGGLETQYF
- TRBJ2-3 - TRBV6-5 TGTGCCAGCAGTCCCCTAGGGCAGGGAACAGATACGCAGTATTTT CASSPLGQGTDTQYF
- TRBJ1-2 - TRBV10-2 TGCGCCAGCAGTGAGACCCGGTCTTATGGCTACACCTTC CASSETRSYGYTF
- TRBJ1-1 - TRBV11-2 TGTGCCAGCAGCTTAAGTTTCGGCAGGACATACACTGAAGCTTTCTTT CASSLSFGRTYTEAFF
- TRBJ2-3 - TRBV9 TGTGCCAGCAGCGAATGGACAGTCACAGATACGCAGTATTTT CASSEWTVTDTQYF
- TRBJ2-1 - TRBV27 TGTGCCATCTCCCCCGGGATCTCACCTAACAATGAGCAGTTCTTC CAISPGISPNNEQFF
TRBD1 TRBJ1-6 - TRBV7-2 TGTGCCAGCAGCATAACAGGGGACCGGCGGAATTCACCCCTCCACTTT CASSITGDRRNSPLHF
- TRBJ1-2 once TRBV19 TGTGCCAGTAGTCCCAGCTGGGGCCGCTACACCTTC CASSPSWGRYTF
TRBD1 TRBJ2-1 once TRBV4-2 TGTGCCAGCAGCCCTGGACAGGGGAACAATGAGCAGTTCTTC CASSPGQGNNEQFF
TRBD2 TRBJ2-1 - TRBV11-2 TGTGCCAGCAGCTCCCTACAGGGACTAGCGGACCTCAATGAGCAGTTCTTC CASSSLQGLADLNEQFF
TRBD1 TRBJ2-7 - TRBV7-3 TGTGCCAGCAGCCCACAAAAGGGACAGGGGGTCTACGAGCAGTACTTC CASSPQKGQGVYEQYF
TRBD2 TRBJ2-1 - TRBV4-2 TGTGCTATGGGGCGGGAGGGCCGGAATGAGCAGTTCTTC CAMGREGRNEQFF
- TRBJ1-6 once TRBV13 TGTGCCAGCAGCTATGGGGGCGGGGGAAGCTCCTATAATTCACCCCTCCACTTT CASSYGGGGSSYNSPLHF
- TRBJ2-7 - TRBV9 TGTGCCAGCAGCGTAACTATTGGCTACGAGCAGTACTTC CASSVTIGYEQYF
TRBD1 TRBJ1-5 - TRBV7-6 TGTGCCAGCAGCGGACGCAGGGGGCAGCCCCAGCATTTT CASSGRRGQPQHF
- TRBJ1-2 - TRBV7-9 TGTGCCAGCAGCACAAAGGGGGGGACCTCTAACTATGGCTACACCTTC CASSTKGGTSNYGYTF
TRBD1 TRBJ2-1 - TRBV7-9 TGTGCCAGCAGCCCGACAGGGGGCGGAAATGAGCAGTTCTTC CASSPTGGGNEQFF
TRBD1 TRBJ1-1 once TRBV28 TGTGCCAGCAGTTTAGGGGGGACAGAGAGTGAAGCTTTCTTT CASSLGGTESEAFF
- TRBJ2-3 - TRBV7-9 TGTGCCAGCAGAATCTCAGATACGCAGTATTTT CASRISDTQYF
- TRBJ1-5 - TRBV19 TGTGCCAGTAGTGTAAACAGGGTGCGCAATCAGCCCCAGCATTTT CASSVNRVRNQPQHF
- TRBJ1-1 - TRBV5-5 TGTGCCAGCAGCTTGGGAGGGCTAGGGGCTTTCTTT CASSLGGLGAFF
TRBD1 TRBJ2-7 - TRBV27 TGTGCCAGTTCTTACAGGGGTCCATCCTACGAGCAGTACTTC CASSYRGPSYEQYF
TRBD2 TRBJ2-2 - TRBV9 TGTGCCAGCAGCTCCCGAGGGGTAGCGGGAGGTGTCGGGGAGCTGTTTTTT CASSSRGVAGGVGELFF
- TRBJ1-2 - TRBV28 TGTGCCAGCACCGCCCGCAGCTATGGCTACACCTTC CASTARSYGYTF
TRBD1 TRBJ1-2 - TRBV27 TGTGCCAGCAGTTTAACAGGGGCCGGGGTGGGCTACACCTTC CASSLTGAGVGYTF
TRBD2 TRBJ2-5 - TRBV6-5 TGTGCCAGCACGAGACTAGCGGGAGGCAGAGAGACCCAGTACTTC CASTRLAGGRETQYF
- TRBJ1-4 medium-sized TRBV19 TGTGCCAGTAGTATTCAGGATCGGACTAATGAAAAACTGTTTTTT CASSIQDRTNEKLFF
- TRBJ1-3 - TRBV6-6 TGTGCCAGCTCCGCGGGGTCGGGAAACACCATATATTTT CASSAGSGNTIYF
TRBD1 TRBJ1-1 - TRBV5-4 TGTGCCAGCAGCTTCACAGGGGTACCTGAAGCTTTCTTT CASSFTGVPEAFF
- TRBJ2-7 - TRBV21-1 TGTGCCAGCAGCGGACAGGACAGGGGAAACTACGAGCAGTACTTC CASSGQDRGNYEQYF
TRBD2 TRBJ2-1 - TRBV5-4 TGTGCCAGCAGCAGGCCCGGGGGGGCCGACTACAATGAGCAGTTCTTC CASSRPGGADYNEQFF
- TRBJ2-5 - TRBV6-1 TGTGCCAGCTCTGCAGGCCAGGCACAAGAGACCCAGTACTTC CASSAGQAQETQYF
TRBD1 TRBJ2-7 once TRBV6-5 TGTGCCAGCAGTTACCGGGACAGGGAGGTCGAGCAGTACTTC CASSYRDREVEQYF
TRBD2 TRBJ2-1 - TRBV6-1 TGTGCCAGCAGTGAACAGGCGGGAGCGGTCAATGAGCAGTTCTTC CASSEQAGAVNEQFF
- TRBJ2-3 - TRBV10-3 TGTGCCATCAGTGAGTCGTGGGCAGGGGATGGAGATACGCAGTATTTT CAISESWAGDGDTQYF
- TRBJ2-2 - TRBV5-4 TGTGCCAGCAGCTGGCCGAACACCGGGGAGCTGTTTTTT CASSWPNTGELFF